This TCR beta chain came from a study of T cell responses to AZD1222 COVID-19 vaccine. Trimming shortened V by 1 base and J by 11 bases, and 16 bases separated the two germline ends. This CDR3 has 15 residues. Germline V lookup: CDR1 SGHDT, CDR2 YYEEEE. Produced via immunoSEQ multiplex PCR; TCRdb's table is partial and in-frame only. The sample holds approximately 220,000 clones, 85% to 95% seen once. The starting material was peripheral blood, obtained on day 0 of MenACWY control vaccination. The chain joins TRBV5-6 to TRBJ1-6; D not certain. The origin of this receptor is an adult in good health. The CDR3 loop is CASSLFRGIAAPLHF. The CDR3 nucleotides are TGTGCCAGCAGCTTGTTCAGAGGAATCGCCGCACCCCTCCACTTT.